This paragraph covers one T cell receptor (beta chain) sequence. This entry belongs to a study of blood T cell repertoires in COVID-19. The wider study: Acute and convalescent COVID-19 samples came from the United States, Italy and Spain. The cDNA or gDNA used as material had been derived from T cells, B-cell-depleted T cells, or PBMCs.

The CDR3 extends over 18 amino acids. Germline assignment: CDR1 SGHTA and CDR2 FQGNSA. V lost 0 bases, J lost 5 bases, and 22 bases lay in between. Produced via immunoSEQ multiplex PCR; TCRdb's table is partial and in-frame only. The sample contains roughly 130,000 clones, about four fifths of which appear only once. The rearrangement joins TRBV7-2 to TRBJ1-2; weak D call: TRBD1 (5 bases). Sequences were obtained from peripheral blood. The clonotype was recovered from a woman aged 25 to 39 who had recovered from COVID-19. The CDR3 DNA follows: TGTGCCAGCAGCTTAGCCCCGCGGCCCTCTAAACGACAGTATGGCTACACCTTC. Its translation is CASSLAPRPSKRQYGYTF.